Described below is a single T cell receptor beta chain sequence and its context. This specimen comes from a study of PD-L1 blockade in urothelial cancer. Study-level background: Patients took up atezolizumab in 2014 at 1,200 mg intravenously every 3 weeks. Reported median T cell count for blood samples was more than 140,000.

Germline V gives CDR1 SGHVS, CDR2 FQNEAQ. This CDR3 has 12 amino acids. The V end lost 6 bases, the J end lost 12 bases, and 16 bases lay between the germline ends. Indicated time point: pretreatment peripheral blood. Disease in patients was locally advanced or metastatic urothelial carcinoma. Assay: immunoSEQ multiplex PCR; the TCRdb copy retains only in-frame clones and omits some. The top ten clones hold around 1.7% of a sample with 50,000 to 75,000 clones, approximately 80% of them seen once. The sample was PBMCs, taken around atezolizumab (anti-PD-L1) treatment. The receptor was derived from an older man with urothelial cancer. The rearrangement uses TRBV7-8 and TRBJ2-3; maybe TRBD2 (7 bases). The CDR3 loop reads CASRYGGGRQYF. The CDR3 coding sequence is TGTGCCAGCAGATATGGGGGGGGGCGACAGTATTTT.